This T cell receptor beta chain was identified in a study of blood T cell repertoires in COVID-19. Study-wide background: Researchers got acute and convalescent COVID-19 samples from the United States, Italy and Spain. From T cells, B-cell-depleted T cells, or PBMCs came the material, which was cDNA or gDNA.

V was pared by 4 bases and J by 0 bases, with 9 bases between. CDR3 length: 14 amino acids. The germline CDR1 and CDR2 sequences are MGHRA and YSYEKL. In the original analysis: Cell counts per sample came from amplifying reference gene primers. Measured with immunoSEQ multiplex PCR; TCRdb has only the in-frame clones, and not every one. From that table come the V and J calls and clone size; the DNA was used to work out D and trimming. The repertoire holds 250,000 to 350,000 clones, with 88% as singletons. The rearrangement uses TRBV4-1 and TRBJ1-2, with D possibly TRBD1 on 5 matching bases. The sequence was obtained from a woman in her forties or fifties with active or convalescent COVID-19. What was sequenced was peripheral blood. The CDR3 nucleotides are TGCGCCAGCAGCCCGACAGAAGCTAACTATGGCTACACCTTC. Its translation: CASSPTEANYGYTF.